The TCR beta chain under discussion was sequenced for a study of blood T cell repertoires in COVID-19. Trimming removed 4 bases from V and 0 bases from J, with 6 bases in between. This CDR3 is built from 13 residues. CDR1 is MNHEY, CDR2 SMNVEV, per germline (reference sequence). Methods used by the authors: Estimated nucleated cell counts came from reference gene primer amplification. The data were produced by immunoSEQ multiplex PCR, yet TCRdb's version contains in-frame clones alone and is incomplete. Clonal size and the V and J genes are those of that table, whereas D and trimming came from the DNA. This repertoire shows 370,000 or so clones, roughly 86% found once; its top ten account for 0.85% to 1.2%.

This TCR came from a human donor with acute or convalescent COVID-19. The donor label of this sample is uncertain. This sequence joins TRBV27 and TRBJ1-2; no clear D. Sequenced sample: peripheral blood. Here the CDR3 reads CASSYAANYGYTF. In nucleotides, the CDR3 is TGTGCCAGCAGTTACGCAGCTAACTATGGCTACACCTTC.